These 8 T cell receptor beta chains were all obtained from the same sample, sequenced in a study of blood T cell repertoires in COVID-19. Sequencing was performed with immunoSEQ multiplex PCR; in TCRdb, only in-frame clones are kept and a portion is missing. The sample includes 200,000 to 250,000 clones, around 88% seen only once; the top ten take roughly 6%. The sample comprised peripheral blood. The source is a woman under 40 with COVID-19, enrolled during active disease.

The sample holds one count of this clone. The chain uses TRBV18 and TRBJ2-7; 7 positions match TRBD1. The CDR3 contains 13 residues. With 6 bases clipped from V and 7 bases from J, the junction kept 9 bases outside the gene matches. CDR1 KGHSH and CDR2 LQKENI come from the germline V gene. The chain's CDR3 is CASSLVDRAEQYV. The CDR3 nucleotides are TGTGCCAGCTCTCTTGTCGACAGGGCTGAGCAGTACGTC.

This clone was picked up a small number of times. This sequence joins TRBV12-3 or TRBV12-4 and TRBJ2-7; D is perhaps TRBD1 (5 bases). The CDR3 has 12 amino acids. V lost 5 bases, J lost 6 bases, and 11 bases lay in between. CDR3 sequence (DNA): TGTGCCAGCAGTCCGCAGGGTAGCGAGCAGTACTTC. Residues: CASSPQGSEQYF.

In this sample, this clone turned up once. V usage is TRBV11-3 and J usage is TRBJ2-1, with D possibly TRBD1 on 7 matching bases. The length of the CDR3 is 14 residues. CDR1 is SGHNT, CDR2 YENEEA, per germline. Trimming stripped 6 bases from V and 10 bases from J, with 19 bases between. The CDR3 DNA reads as TGTGCCAGCAGTCGAGGGGGCGGGGTAGAGGAGCAGTTCTTC. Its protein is CASSRGGGVEEQFF.

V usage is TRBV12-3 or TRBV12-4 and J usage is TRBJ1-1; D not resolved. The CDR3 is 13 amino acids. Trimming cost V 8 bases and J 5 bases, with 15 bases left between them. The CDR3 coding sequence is TGTGCCAGCTGCACAAGGAGAGGGACTGAAGCTTTCTTT. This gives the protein CASCTRRGTEAFF.

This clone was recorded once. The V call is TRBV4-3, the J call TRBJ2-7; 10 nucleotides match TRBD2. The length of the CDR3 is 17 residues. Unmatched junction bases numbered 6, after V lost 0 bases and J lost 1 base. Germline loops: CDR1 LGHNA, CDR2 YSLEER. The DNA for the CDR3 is TGCGCCAGCAGCCAAGAGGAGCGGGGGGGCCATTCCTACGAGCAGTACTTC. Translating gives CASSQEERGGHSYEQYF.

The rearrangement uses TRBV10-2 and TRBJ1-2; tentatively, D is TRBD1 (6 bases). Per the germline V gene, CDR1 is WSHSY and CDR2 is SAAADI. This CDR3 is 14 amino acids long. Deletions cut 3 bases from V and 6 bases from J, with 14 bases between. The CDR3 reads CASSDPTGMDGYTF. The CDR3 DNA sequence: TGCGCCAGCAGTGATCCGACAGGTATGGATGGCTACACCTTC.

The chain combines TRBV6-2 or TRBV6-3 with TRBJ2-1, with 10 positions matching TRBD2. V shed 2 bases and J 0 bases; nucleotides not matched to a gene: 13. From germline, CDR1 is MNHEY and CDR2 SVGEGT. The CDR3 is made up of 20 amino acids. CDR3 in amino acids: CASSYIMVASGGSSYNEQFF. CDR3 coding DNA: TGTGCCAGCAGTTACATAATGGTGGCTAGCGGGGGAAGCTCCTACAATGAGCAGTTCTTC.

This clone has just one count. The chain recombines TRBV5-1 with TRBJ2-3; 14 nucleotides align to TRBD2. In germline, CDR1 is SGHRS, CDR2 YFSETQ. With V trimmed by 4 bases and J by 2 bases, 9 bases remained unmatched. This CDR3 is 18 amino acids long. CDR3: CASSLRLAGGPYTDTQYF. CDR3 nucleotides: TGCGCCAGCAGCCTAAGACTAGCGGGGGGGCCGTACACAGATACGCAGTATTTT.